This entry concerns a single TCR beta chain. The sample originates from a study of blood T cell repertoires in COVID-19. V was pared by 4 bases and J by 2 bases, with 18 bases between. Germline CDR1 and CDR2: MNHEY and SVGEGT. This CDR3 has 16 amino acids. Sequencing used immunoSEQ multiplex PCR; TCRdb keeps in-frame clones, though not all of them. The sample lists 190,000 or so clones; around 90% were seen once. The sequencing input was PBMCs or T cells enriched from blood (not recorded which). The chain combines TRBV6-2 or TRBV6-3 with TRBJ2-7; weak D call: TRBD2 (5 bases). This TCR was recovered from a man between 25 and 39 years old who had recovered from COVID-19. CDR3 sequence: CASSSYRETLAYEQYF. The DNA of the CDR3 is TGTGCCAGCAGTTCGTACCGGGAAACACTCGCCTACGAGCAGTACTTC.